What follows are 8 T cell receptor beta chains derived from one specimen sequenced in a study of blood T cell repertoires in COVID-19. Method: immunoSEQ multiplex PCR; TCRdb's copy keeps in-frame clones and lacks some. The sample includes about 220,000 clones, about 90% of them seen just once. Specimen: PBMCs or T cells enriched from blood (not recorded which). Receptors were obtained from a man aged 25-45 years who had been exposed to COVID-19.

The chain uses TRBV3-1 (or the pseudogene TRBV3-2) and TRBJ1-6; no firm D call. Germline V gene data show CDR1 as LGHDT and CDR2 as YNNKEL (reference sequence). Between the trimmed V and J ends, which lost 5 bases and 7 bases, there was a span of 9 bases. CDR3 length: 13 residues. The CDR3 protein is CASSSTGNSPLHF. The DNA for the CDR3 is TGTGCCAGCAGCTCTACGGGGAATTCACCCCTCCACTTT.

The rearrangement uses TRBV30 and TRBJ1-2; no clear D gene. The CDR3 is 13 residues long. V lost 2 bases and J lost 7, with 14 bases in between. Germline V CDR1 and CDR2: GTSNPN, SVGIG (reference sequence). The CDR3 protein is CAWSIAREGGYTF. The DNA of the CDR3 is TGTGCCTGGAGTATTGCGAGGGAGGGTGGCTACACCTTC.

The chain links TRBV6-5 to TRBJ1-6; D ambiguous. CDR3 size: 12 residues. V was clipped by 4 bases and J by 9 bases, with 7 bases between them. The germline CDR1 and CDR2 sequences are MNHEY and SVGAGI. Here the CDR3 reads CASSWPPSPLHF. CDR3 DNA sequence: TGTGCCAGCAGTTGGCCACCTTCACCCCTCCACTTT.

This chain links TRBV3-1 (or the pseudogene TRBV3-2) with TRBJ1-6; D is unresolved. Deletions cut 4 bases from V and 0 bases from J, with 13 bases between. Germline-derived CDR1 and CDR2 are LGHDT and YNNKEL (reference sequence). The CDR3 is 17 amino acids. The CDR3 loop reads CASSPPLGGSYNSPLHF. The CDR3 region has the DNA TGTGCCAGCAGCCCCCCGCTCGGAGGCTCCTATAATTCACCCCTCCACTTT.

The rearrangement uses TRBV5-1 and TRBJ1-6; a weak D match, TRBD1 (6 bases). Germline loops: CDR1 SGHRS, CDR2 YFSETQ. The CDR3 spans 14 residues. V was cut by 0 bases and J by 9 bases, with 10 bases left in between. In DNA, the CDR3 is TGCGCCAGCAGCTTGGACAGGGCTAGTTCACCCCTCCACTTT. Its translation is CASSLDRASSPLHF.

The chain combines TRBV27 with TRBJ2-2, with TRBD2 matching over 7 bases. The germline V gene encodes CDR1 MNHEY and CDR2 SMNVEV (reference sequence). CDR3 length: 15 amino acids. J lost 5 bases, V lost 4 bases, and 7 bases had no gene match. CDR3 in DNA: TGTGCCAGCAGTTGGGGGGGTGTGGAAACCGGGGAGCTGTTTTTT. It translates to CASSWGGVETGELFF.

The chain couples TRBV4-1 to TRBJ1-1; a possible D gene is TRBD1 (6 bases). From germline, CDR1 is MGHRA and CDR2 YSYEKL. The CDR3 is made up of 15 amino acids. V was shortened by 1 base and J by 3 bases, with 12 bases between the two germline ends. The CDR3 DNA reads TGCGCCAGCAGCCAAGTTCCCAGGGGAGACACTGAAGCTTTCTTT. Protein: CASSQVPRGDTEAFF.

This clone was detected once. The rearrangement joins TRBV12-3 or TRBV12-4 to TRBJ1-1, with D possibly matching TRBD1 (6 bases). V gave up 5 bases and J gave up 3 bases, with 10 bases separating them. The CDR3 covers 13 residues. CDR3 sequence reads: CASSTSGDTEAFF. The CDR3 bases are TGTGCCAGCAGTACCTCAGGGGACACTGAAGCTTTCTTT.